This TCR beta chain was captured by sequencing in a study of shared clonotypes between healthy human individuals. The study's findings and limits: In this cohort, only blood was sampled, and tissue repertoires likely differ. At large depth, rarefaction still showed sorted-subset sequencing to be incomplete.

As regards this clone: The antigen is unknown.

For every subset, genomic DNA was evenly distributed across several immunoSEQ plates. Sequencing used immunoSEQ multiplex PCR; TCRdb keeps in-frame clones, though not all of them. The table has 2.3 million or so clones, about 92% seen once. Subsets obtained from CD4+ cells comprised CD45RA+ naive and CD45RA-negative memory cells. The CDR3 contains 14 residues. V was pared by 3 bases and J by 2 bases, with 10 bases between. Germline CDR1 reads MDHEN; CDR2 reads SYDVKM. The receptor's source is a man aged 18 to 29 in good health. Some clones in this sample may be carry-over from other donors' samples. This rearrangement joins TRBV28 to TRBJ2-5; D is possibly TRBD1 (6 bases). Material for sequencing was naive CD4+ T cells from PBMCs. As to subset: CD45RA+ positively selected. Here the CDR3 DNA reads TGTGCCAGCAGTTTCCATACAGGGCAAGAGACCCAGTACTTC. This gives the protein CASSFHTGQETQYF.